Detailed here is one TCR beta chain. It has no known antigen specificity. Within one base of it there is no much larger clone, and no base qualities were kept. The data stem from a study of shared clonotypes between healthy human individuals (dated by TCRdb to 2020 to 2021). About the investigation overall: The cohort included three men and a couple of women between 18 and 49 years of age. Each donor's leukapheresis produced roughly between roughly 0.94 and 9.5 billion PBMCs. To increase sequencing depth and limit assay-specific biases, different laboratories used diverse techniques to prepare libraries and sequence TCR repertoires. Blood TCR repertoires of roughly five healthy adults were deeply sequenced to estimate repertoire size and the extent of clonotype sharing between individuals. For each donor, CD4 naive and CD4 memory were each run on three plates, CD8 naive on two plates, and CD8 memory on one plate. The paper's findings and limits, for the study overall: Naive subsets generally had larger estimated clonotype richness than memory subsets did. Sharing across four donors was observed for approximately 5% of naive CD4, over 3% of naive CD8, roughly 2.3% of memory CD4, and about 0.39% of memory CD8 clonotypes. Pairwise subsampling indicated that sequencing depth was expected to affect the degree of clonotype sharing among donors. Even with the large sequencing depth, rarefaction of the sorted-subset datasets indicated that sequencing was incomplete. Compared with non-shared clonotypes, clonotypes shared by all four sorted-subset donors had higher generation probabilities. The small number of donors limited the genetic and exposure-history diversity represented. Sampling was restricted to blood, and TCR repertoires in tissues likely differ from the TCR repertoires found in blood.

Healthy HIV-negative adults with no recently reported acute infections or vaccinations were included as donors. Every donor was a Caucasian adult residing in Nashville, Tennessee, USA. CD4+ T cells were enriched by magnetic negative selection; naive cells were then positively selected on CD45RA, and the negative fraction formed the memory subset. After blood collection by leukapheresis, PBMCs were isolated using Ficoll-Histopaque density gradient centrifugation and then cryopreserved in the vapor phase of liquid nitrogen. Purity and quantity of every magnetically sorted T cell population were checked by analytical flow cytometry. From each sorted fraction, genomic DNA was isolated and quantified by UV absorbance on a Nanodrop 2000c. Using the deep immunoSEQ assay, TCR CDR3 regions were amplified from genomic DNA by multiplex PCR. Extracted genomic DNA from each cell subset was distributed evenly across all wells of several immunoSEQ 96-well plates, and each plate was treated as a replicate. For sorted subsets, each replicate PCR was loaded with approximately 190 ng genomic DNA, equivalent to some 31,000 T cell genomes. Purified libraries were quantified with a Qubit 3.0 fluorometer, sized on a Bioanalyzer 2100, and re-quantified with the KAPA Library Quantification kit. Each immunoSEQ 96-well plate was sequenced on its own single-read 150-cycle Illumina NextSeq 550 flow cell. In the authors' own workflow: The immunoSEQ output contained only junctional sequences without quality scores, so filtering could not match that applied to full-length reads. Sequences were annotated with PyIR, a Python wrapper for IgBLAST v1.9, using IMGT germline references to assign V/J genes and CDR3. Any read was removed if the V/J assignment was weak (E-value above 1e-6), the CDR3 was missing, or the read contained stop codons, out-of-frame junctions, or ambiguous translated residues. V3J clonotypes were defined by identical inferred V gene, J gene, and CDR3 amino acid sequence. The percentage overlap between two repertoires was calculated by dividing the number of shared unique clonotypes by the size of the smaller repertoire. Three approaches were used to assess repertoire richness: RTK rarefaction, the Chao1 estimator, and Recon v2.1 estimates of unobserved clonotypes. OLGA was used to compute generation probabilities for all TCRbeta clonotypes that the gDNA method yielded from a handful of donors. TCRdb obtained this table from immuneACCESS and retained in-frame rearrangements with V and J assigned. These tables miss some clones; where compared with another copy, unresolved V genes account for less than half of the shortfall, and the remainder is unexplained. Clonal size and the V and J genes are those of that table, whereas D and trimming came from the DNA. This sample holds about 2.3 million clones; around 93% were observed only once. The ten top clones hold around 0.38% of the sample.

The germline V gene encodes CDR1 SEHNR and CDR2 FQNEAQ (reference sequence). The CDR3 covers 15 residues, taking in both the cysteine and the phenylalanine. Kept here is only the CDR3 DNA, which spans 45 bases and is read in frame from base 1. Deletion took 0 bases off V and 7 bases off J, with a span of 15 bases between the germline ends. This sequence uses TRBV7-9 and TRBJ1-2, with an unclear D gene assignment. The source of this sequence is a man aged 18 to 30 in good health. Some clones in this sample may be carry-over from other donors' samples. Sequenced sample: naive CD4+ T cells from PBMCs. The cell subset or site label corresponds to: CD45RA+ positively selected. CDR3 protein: CASSLARGTLSGYTF. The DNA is TGTGCCAGCAGCTTAGCTCGGGGAACCCTCTCTGGCTACACCTTC.